These 11 T cell receptor beta chains were sequenced from one sample in a study of blood T cell repertoires in COVID-19. The table came from immunoSEQ multiplex PCR; TCRdb's copy has only in-frame clones and leaves some out. The profile shows about 250,000 clones, 65% to 90% of them singletons. Material for sequencing was PBMCs or T cells enriched from blood (not recorded which). The receptors stem from a man in his forties or fifties who had recovered from COVID-19.

J is TRBJ2-7 and V is TRBV2; 8 nucleotides agree with TRBD1. This CDR3 comprises 13 residues. Germline CDR1 SNHLY, CDR2 FYNNEI. The V segment lost 6 bases and the J segment 7 bases; nucleotides outside the gene matches: 8. CDR3 sequence: CASRGTGPSEQYF. The DNA for the CDR3 is TGTGCCAGCAGGGGGACAGGCCCGTCGGAGCAGTACTTC.

This chain uses TRBV27 with TRBJ1-3; 7 bases line up with TRBD1. Trimming took 2 bases from V and 3 from J; bases not matched to a gene: 4. Looked up from germline, CDR1 is MNHEY and CDR2 is SMNVEV (reference sequence). The CDR3 length is 15 residues. CDR3: CASSLTGTVGNTIYF. The CDR3 DNA reads as TGTGCCAGCAGTTTAACGGGGACAGTTGGAAACACCATATATTTT.

The chain recombines TRBV3-1 (or the pseudogene TRBV3-2) with TRBJ2-7; maybe TRBD2 (5 bases). V was cut by 4 bases and J by 2 bases, with 6 bases left in between. Germline-derived CDR1 and CDR2 are LGHDT and YNNKEL (reference sequence). The CDR3 sequence is 12 residues long. The DNA of the CDR3 is TGTGCCAGCAGCCGGGAGACCTACGAGCAGTACTTC. Its protein product is CASSRETYEQYF.

The V and J genes are TRBV28 and TRBJ1-2; TRBD1 matches 12 bases. The CDR3 length is 16 residues. Germline V gives CDR1 MDHEN, CDR2 SYDVKM. The V and J ends lost 7 bases and 8 bases, in that order; junction bases with no gene match: 14. The CDR3 sequence: CASMSRWGQGADGYTF. DNA of the CDR3: TGTGCCAGCATGTCGAGGTGGGGACAGGGGGCGGACGGCTACACCTTC.

The V gene is TRBV28, the J gene TRBJ1-5; D possibly corresponds to TRBD1 (6 bases). CDR1 and CDR2 from the germline V gene are MDHEN and SYDVKM. The V end lost 5 bases, the J end lost 2 bases, and 13 bases lay between the germline ends. This CDR3 region has 15 residues. The CDR3 spells CASSEYRVGNQPQHF. In DNA, the CDR3 is TGTGCCAGCAGTGAATACAGGGTTGGCAATCAGCCCCAGCATTTT.

The chain links TRBV6-5 to TRBJ2-5, with 11 bases aligning to TRBD1. CDR1 is MNHEY, CDR2 SVGAGI, per germline. V shed 6 bases and J 7 bases; nucleotides not matched to a gene: 4. There are 13 residues in the CDR3. CDR3 in amino acids: CASSGQGARTQYF. Written as DNA, the CDR3 is TGTGCCAGCAGCGGACAGGGGGCCAGGACCCAGTACTTC.

The chain joins TRBV19 to TRBJ2-7; 8 nucleotides agree with TRBD2. The CDR3 covers 14 residues. Germline assignment: CDR1 LNHDA and CDR2 SQIVND (reference sequence). V was pared by 6 bases and J by 2 bases, with 6 bases of the junction left unmatched. The CDR3 nucleotides read TGTGCCAGTAGGGCGGGTAGCGGGACCTACGAGCAGTACTTC. Amino acids: CASRAGSGTYEQYF. The full variable domain, rest sourced from reference TRBV19 and TRBJ2-7, is DGGITQSPKYLFRKEGQNVTLSCEQNLNHDAMYWYRQDPGQGLRLIYYSQIVNDFQKGDIAEGYSVSREKKESFPLTVTSAQKNPTAFYLCASRAGSGTYEQYFGPGTRLTVT.

A few counts support this clone. The gene calls are TRBV14 and TRBJ1-6; D remains unclear. This CDR3 comprises 17 residues. Germline-derived CDR1 and CDR2 are SGHDN and FVKESK. V lost 1 base and J 5 bases, leaving 15 bases between the germline ends. The DNA of the CDR3 is TGTGCCAGCAGCCAAGTGCCTGTACAGAGGGATAATTCACCCCTCCACTTT. Amino acid sequence: CASSQVPVQRDNSPLHF.

The chain uses TRBV30 and TRBJ2-5; D may be TRBD1 (5 bases). CDR3 length: 13 amino acids. The V gene's germline CDR1 is GTSNPN and CDR2 SVGIG (reference sequence). V lost 8 bases and J lost 2, with 15 bases in between. The CDR3 coding sequence is TGTGCCCCCCTGAAGGGGTATCAAGAGACCCAGTACTTC. Its translation is CAPLKGYQETQYF.

V is TRBV10-3 and J is TRBJ2-2; 8 nucleotides align to TRBD2. V shed 0 bases, J shed 0 bases, and the junction held 0 bases outside the gene matches. The length of the CDR3 is 16 residues. CDR1 ENHRY and CDR2 SYGVKD come from the germline V gene. This chain's CDR3 is CAISESGLANTGELFF. In DNA, the CDR3 is TGTGCCATCAGTGAGTCGGGACTAGCGAACACCGGGGAGCTGTTTTTT.

The rearrangement links TRBV30 to TRBJ1-2; D perhaps matches TRBD1 (5 bases). The length of the CDR3 is 14 residues. With 0 bases removed from V and 7 bases from J, the gap between germline ends came to 15 bases. Germline-derived CDR1 and CDR2 are GTSNPN and SVGIG (reference sequence). DNA for the CDR3: TGTGCCTGGAGTGTAGGGGCAGGGCCCTTTGGCTACACCTTC. Translated, it gives CAWSVGAGPFGYTF.